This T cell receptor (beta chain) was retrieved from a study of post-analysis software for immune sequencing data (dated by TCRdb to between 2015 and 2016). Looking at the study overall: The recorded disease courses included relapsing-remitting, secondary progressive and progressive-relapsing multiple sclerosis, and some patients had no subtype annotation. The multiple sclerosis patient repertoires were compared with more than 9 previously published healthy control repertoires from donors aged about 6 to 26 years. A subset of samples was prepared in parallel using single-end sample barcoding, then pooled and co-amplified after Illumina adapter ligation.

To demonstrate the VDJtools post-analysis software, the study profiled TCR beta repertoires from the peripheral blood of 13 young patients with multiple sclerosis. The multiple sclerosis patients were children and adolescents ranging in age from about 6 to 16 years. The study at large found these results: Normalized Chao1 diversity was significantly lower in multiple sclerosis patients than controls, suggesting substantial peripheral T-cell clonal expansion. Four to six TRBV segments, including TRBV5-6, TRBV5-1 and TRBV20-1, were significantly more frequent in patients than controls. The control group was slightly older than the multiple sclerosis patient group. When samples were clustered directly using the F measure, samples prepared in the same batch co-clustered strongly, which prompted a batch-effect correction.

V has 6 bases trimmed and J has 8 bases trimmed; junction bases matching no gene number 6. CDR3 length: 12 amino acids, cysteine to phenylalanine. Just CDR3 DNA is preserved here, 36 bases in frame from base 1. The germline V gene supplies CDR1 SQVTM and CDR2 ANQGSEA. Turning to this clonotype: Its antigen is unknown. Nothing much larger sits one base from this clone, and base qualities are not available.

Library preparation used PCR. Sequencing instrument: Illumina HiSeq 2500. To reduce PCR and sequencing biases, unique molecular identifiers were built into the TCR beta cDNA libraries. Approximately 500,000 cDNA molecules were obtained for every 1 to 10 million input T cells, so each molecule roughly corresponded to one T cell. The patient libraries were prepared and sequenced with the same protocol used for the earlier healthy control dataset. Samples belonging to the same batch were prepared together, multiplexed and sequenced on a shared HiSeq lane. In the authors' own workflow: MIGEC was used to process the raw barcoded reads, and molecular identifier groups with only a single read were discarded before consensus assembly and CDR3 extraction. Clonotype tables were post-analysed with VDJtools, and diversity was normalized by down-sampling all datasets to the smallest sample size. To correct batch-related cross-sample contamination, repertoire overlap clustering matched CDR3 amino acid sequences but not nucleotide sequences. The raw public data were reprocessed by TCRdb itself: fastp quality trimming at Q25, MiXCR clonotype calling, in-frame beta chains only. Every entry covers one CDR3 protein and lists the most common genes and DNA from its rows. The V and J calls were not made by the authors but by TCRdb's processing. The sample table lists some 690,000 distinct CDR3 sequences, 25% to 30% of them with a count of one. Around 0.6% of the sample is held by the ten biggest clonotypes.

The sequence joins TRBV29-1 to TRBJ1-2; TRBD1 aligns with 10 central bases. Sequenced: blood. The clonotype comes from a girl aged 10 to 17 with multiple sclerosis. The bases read TGCAGCGTCAGACAGGGGGCGCGGGGCTACACCTTC. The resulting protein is CSVRQGARGYTF.